The 20 T cell receptor beta chains below were found in one sample sequenced in a study of graft-versus-host responses after intestinal transplantation. The repertoire was sequenced with immunoSEQ multiplex PCR; TCRdb's copy has only in-frame clones and lacks some. Of 20,000 to 25,000 clones in the sample, over 35% were seen once. CFSE-labeled responder cells (around 200,000) were plated with around 200,000 irradiated, violet-dye-labeled stimulator cells. Specimen: alloreactive CD8+ T cells from a mixed lymphocyte reaction culture, collected before transplantation. The sample's subset: CFSE-low proliferating T cells sorted from roughly 6-day pre-transplant mixed lymphocyte reaction (GvH or HvG direction). These TCRs come from a human patient who was an organ donor for intestinal transplantation.

The chain combines TRBV28 with TRBJ1-6, with D perhaps TRBD1 (5 bases). CDR1 and CDR2 from the germline V gene are MDHEN and SYDVKM. The CDR3 is 13 amino acids. Trimming removed 2 bases from V and 10 bases from J, with 9 bases in between. The CDR3: CASSLQGLSPLHF. The CDR3 DNA follows: TGTGCCAGCAGTTTACAGGGATTATCACCCCTCCACTTT.

The genes are TRBV9 and TRBJ2-1; perhaps TRBD2 as D (5 bases). Germline CDR1 SGDLS, CDR2 YYNGEE. The V end lost 1 base, the J end lost 3 bases, and 11 bases lay between the germline ends. This CDR3 is 15 amino acids long. The CDR3, as DNA: TGTGCCAGCAGCGTAAGGCGGGCGGACTACAATGAGCAGTTCTTC. It specifies CASSVRRADYNEQFF.

The chain links TRBV6-5 to TRBJ2-7; D is ambiguous. The CDR3 covers 11 residues. V lost 4 bases and J 4 bases, leaving 5 bases between the germline ends. Germline V gene lookup returns CDR1 MNHEY and CDR2 SVGAGI. CDR3 coding DNA: TGTGCCAGCAGTTCTGTATACGAGCAGTACTTC. Protein product: CASSSVYEQYF.

This sequence joins TRBV18 and TRBJ2-3, with TRBD1 matching over 7 bases. V lost 2 bases to trimming and J lost 0 bases; unmatched junction nucleotides: 2. The CDR3 totals 15 residues. Germline CDR1 reads KGHSH; CDR2 reads LQKENI. DNA of the CDR3: TGTGCCAGCTCACCAGGGACAGAGAGCACAGATACGCAGTATTTT. It translates to CASSPGTESTDTQYF.

This chain uses TRBV2 with TRBJ2-1; 8 bases line up with TRBD1. With 9 bases clipped from V and 12 bases from J, the junction kept 7 bases outside the gene matches. Per the germline V gene, CDR1 is SNHLY and CDR2 is FYNNEI. The CDR3 totals 11 residues. CDR3 nucleotides: TGTGCCAGTAGACAGGGGCATTGGCAGTTCTTC. This codes for CASRQGHWQFF.

This clone was observed a handful of times. The chain has TRBV19 and TRBJ2-5, with D perhaps TRBD2 (5 bases). V lost 5 bases, J lost 5 bases, and 12 bases lay in between. The germline CDR1 and CDR2 sequences are LNHDA and SQIVND (reference sequence). The CDR3 totals 13 residues. Written as DNA, the CDR3 is TGTGCCAGTAGTTTGAGGGATTGGGAGACCCAGTACTTC. Translating it yields CASSLRDWETQYF.

This clone has a handful of counts. The chain employs TRBV28 and TRBJ2-7; 7 bases line up with TRBD1. J was trimmed by 3 bases and V by 6 bases; bases with no gene match: 26. This CDR3 comprises 20 residues. The germline V gene encodes CDR1 MDHEN and CDR2 SYDVKM. CDR3 nucleotides: TGTGCCAGCAGCTCACCCACTATTAGCGATAATCCGGGACAGCTCTACGAGCAGTACTTC. Amino acids: CASSSPTISDNPGQLYEQYF.

In this sample, this clone turned up once. CDR3 loop: CASSAGSAVRYTF. The CDR3 bases are TGTGCCAGCAGTGCCGGGTCGGCTGTTAGGTACACCTTC. The rearrangement joins TRBV6-1 to TRBJ1-2; D not certain. Trimming took off 4 bases at V and 11 bases at J, with 17 bases between the two ends. The CDR3 runs 13 residues. Germline V lookup: CDR1 MNHNS, CDR2 SASEGT.

There are a few counts of this clone. The chain joins TRBV9 to TRBJ2-5; TRBD1 matches 8 bases. After removal of 4 bases from V and 5 bases from J, the junction contained 7 bases not matched to a gene. The CDR3 contains 14 residues. CDR1 and CDR2 (germline): SGDLS, YYNGEE. CDR3 region: CASSPRTGMETQYF. The CDR3 nucleotides are TGTGCCAGCAGCCCCCGGACAGGGATGGAGACCCAGTACTTC. Combining the CDR3 with reference TRBV9 and TRBJ2-5 gives the whole variable domain DSGVTQTPKHLITATGQRVTLRCSPRSGDLSVYWYQQSLDQGLQFLIQYYNGEERAKGNILERFSAQQFPDLHSELNLSSLELGDSALYFCASSPRTGMETQYFGPGTRLLVL.

J is TRBJ1-5 and V is TRBV18, with D hard to call. CDR3 length: 13 amino acids. Trimming cost V 3 bases and J 7 bases, with 10 bases left between them. Germline lookup yields CDR1 KGHSH and CDR2 LQKENI. CDR3 nucleotide sequence: TGTGCCAGCTCACCGTCTCGACTGCAGCCCCAGCATTTT. Its protein product is CASSPSRLQPQHF. The full variable domain, completed using reference TRBV18 and TRBJ1-5, is NAGVMQNPRHLVRRRGQEARLRCSPMKGHSHVYWYRQLPEEGLKFMVYLQKENIIDESGMPKERFSAEFPKEGPSILRIQQVVRGDSAAYFCASSPSRLQPQHFGDGTRLSIL.

The chain is built from TRBV19 and TRBJ1-2, with D maybe TRBD1 (5 bases). This CDR3 is 15 amino acids long. Germline V lookup: CDR1 LNHDA, CDR2 SQIVND (reference sequence). V was cut by 5 bases and J by 5 bases, with 18 bases left in between. CDR3 nucleotides: TGTGCCAGTAGTGGCACGGGAAGGGGATATTATGGCTACACCTTC. Translated, it gives CASSGTGRGYYGYTF.

The chain carries TRBV6-1 and TRBJ1-1; D uncertain. V lost 3 bases and J 6 bases, leaving 11 bases between the germline ends. CDR3 size: 13 residues. Looked up from germline, CDR1 is MNHNS and CDR2 is SASEGT. In nucleotides, the CDR3 is TGTGCCAGCAGTGAGTGGGGTGGCCCTGAAGCTTTCTTT. Amino acids: CASSEWGGPEAFF.

The chain employs TRBV5-4 and TRBJ1-2; D gene uncertain. The length of the CDR3 is 13 residues. The V and J ends lost 2 bases and 4 bases respectively, with 9 bases between them. CDR1 is SGHNT and CDR2 is YYREEE in the germline V gene (reference sequence). CDR3 amino acids: CASSFGLFYGYTF. The CDR3 DNA follows: TGTGCCAGCAGCTTCGGCCTATTCTATGGCTACACCTTC.

This clone was recorded a few times. The rearrangement links TRBV2 to TRBJ1-1; possibly TRBD1 for D (5 bases). This CDR3 has 14 residues. Germline CDR1 reads SNHLY; CDR2 reads FYNNEI. V was shortened by 2 bases and J by 4 bases, with 11 bases between the two germline ends. The CDR3 spells CASSEFRQGTEAFF. CDR3 nucleotides: TGTGCCAGCAGTGAATTCCGCCAGGGCACTGAAGCTTTCTTT.

The V gene is TRBV12-5, the J gene TRBJ2-3; 9 nucleotides match TRBD2. V was pared by 1 base and J by 2 bases, with 10 bases of the junction left unmatched. Germline CDR1 and CDR2: LGHNT and FRNRAP. The CDR3 runs to 18 residues. CDR3 sequence: CASGLDPSAGGPTDTQYF. The CDR3 bases are TGTGCTAGTGGTTTGGACCCATCCGCGGGAGGGCCCACAGATACGCAGTATTTT.

The chain couples TRBV6-9 to TRBJ2-2; no clear D. V lost 2 bases and J 4 bases, leaving 2 bases between the germline ends. The CDR3 has 12 residues. Germline CDR1 and CDR2: MNHGY and SVAAGI. The CDR3, as DNA: TGTGCCAGCAGTTATGGCACCGGGGAGCTGTTTTTT. Translation gives CASSYGTGELFF.

This clone ranks as medium-sized. The chain has TRBV28 and TRBJ1-1; 9 nucleotides align to TRBD1. The CDR3 length is 15 residues. Germline CDR1 is MDHEN and CDR2 is SYDVKM. V lost 7 bases and J lost 4; bases outside the gene matches: 10. CDR3 DNA sequence: TGTGCCAGCAACATAATACAGGGGGCGACCACTGAAGCTTTCTTT. This codes for CASNIIQGATTEAFF.

This clone is classed as medium-sized. The chain links TRBV13 to TRBJ2-7; 11 bases align to TRBD1. Trimming cost V 3 bases and J 1 base; bases outside gene matches: 5. The CDR3 has 16 residues. Looked up from germline, CDR1 is PRHDT and CDR2 is FYEKMQ (reference sequence). This chain's CDR3 is CASSFGTGGLSYEQYF. CDR3 nucleotides: TGTGCCAGCAGCTTCGGGACAGGGGGGCTATCCTACGAGCAGTACTTC.

The sample holds a few counts of this clone. The chain's CDR3 is CASSQPGRDTQYF. In DNA form, the CDR3 reads TGCGCCAGCAGCCAGCCCGGCAGGGATACGCAGTATTTT. The V and J genes are TRBV4-1 and TRBJ2-3; D remains unclear. The germline V gene has CDR1 MGHRA and CDR2 YSYEKL. The V and J ends lost 3 bases and 6 bases respectively, with 10 bases between them. This CDR3 region has 13 residues.

V and J are TRBV7-8 and TRBJ2-7, with 13 positions matching TRBD2. The ends lost 5 bases at V and 4 bases at J; junction bases unmatched: 5. The CDR3 runs 15 residues. Germline-derived CDR1 and CDR2 are SGHVS and FQNEAQ. The CDR3 region is CASSPLAGGPYEQYF. The CDR3, as DNA: TGTGCCAGCAGCCCACTAGCGGGAGGGCCTTACGAGCAGTACTTC.